A single count supports the clone carrying this TCR beta chain. Its specificity is not known. This specimen belongs to a study of shared clonotypes between healthy human individuals. Study findings and constraints: Relative to clonotypes present in all four donors, those not shared had lower generation probabilities.

The authors' processing: As immunoSEQ supplied junction-only sequences (without quality scores), filtering differed. Generated by immunoSEQ multiplex PCR, the TCRdb table keeps only in-frame clones and is missing some. The V and J calls and clone size come from that table; D and trimming were worked out from the DNA. This sample carries approximately 2.1 million clones, more than 85% of them seen once, and the ten largest clones take around 0.4%. V was clipped by 8 bases and J by 5 bases; unmatched bases: 15. The CDR3 is 15 amino acids. Per germline, CDR1 MDHEN and CDR2 SYDVKM. Sequencing used naive CD4+ T cells from PBMCs. Subset specified: CD45RA+ positively selected. The source is a man between 18 and 29 years old in good health. Some clones in this sample may be carry-over from other donors' samples. The chain has TRBV28 and TRBJ2-7; 7 bases fit TRBD2. In DNA, the CDR3 is TGTGCCAGCGGGCCCCCTGGGGGGGAAGCCCACGAGCAGTACTTC. Translated: CASGPPGGEAHEQYF. Supplemented by reference TRBV28 and TRBJ2-7, the full variable domain reads DVKVTQSSRYLVKRTGEKVFLECVQDMDHENMFWYRQDPGLGLRLIYFSYDVKMKEKGDIPEGYSVSREKKERFSLILESASTNQTSMYLCASGPPGGEAHEQYFGPGTRLTVT.